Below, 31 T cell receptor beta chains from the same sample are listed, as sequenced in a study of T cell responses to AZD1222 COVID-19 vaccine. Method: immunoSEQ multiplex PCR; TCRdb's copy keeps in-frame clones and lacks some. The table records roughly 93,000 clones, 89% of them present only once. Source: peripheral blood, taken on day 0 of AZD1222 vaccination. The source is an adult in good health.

CDR3 sequence (DNA): TGTGCCAGCAGTTTTGAGTTGTGGGGGACAGGGCGCCAGCCCCAGCATTTT. This gives the protein CASSFELWGTGRQPQHF. The chain is built from TRBV28 and TRBJ1-5; the match to TRBD1 covers 9 bases. This CDR3 has 17 residues. CDR1 MDHEN and CDR2 SYDVKM come from the germline V gene. Germline trimming cut 3 bases from V and 7 bases from J; bases unmatched to any gene: 13.

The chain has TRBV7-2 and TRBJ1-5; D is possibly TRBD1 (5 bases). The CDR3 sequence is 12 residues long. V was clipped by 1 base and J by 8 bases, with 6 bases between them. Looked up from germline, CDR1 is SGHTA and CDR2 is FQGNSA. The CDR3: CASSLGGEPQHF. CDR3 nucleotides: TGTGCCAGCAGCTTAGGGGGGGAGCCCCAGCATTTT.

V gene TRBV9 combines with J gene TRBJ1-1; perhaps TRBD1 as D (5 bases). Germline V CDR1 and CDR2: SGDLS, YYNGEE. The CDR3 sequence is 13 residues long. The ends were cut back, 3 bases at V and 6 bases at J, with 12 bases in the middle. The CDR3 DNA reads TGTGCCAGCAGCGCTAGGGGAGTGGCTGAAGCTTTCTTT. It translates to CASSARGVAEAFF.

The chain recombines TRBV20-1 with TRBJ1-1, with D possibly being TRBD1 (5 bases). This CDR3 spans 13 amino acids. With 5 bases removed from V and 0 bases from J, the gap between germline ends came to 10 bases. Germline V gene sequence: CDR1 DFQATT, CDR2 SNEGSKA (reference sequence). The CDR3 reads CSAGGAVNTEAFF. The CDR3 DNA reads TGCAGTGCTGGTGGGGCAGTGAACACTGAAGCTTTCTTT.

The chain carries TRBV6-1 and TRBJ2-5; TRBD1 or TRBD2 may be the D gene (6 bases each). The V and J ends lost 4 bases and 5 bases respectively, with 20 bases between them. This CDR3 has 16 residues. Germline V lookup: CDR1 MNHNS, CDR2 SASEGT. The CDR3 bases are TGTGCCAGCAGTGTTTTTCGTAGGGGGGCTACGGAGACCCAGTACTTC. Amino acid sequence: CASSVFRRGATETQYF.

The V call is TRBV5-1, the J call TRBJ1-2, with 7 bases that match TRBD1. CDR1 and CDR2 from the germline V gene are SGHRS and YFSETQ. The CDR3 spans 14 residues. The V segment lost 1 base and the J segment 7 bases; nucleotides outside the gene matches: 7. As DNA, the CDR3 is TGCGCCAGCAGCTTGACACAGGGGTGGTTTGGCTACACCTTC. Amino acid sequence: CASSLTQGWFGYTF.

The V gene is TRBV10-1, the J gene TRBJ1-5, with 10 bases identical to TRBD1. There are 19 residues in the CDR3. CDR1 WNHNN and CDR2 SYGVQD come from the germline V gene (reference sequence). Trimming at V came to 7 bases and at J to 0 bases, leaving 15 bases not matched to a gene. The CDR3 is CASNNHRGGTGDSNQPQHF. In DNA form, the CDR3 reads TGCGCCAGCAACAACCACCGTGGGGGGACAGGGGATAGCAATCAGCCCCAGCATTTT.

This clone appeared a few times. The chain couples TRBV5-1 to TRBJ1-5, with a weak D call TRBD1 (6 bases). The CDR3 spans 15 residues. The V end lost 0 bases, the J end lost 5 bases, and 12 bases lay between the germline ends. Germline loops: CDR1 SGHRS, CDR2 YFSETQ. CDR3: CASSLEGQHYQPQHF. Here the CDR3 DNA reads TGCGCCAGCAGCTTGGAAGGACAGCATTATCAGCCCCAGCATTTT.

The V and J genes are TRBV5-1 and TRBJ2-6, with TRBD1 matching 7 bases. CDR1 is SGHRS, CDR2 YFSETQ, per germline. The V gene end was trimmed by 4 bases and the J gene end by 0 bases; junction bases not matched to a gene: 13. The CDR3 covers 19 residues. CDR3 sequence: CASSQGERASFSGANVLTF. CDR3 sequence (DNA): TGCGCCAGCAGCCAGGGGGAGAGGGCTTCCTTCTCTGGGGCCAACGTCCTGACTTTC. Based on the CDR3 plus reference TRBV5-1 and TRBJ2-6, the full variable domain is KAGVTQTPRYLIKTRGQQVTLSCSPISGHRSVSWYQQTPGQGLQFLFEYFSETQRNKGNFPGRFSGRQFSNSRSEMNVSTLELGDSALYLCASSQGERASFSGANVLTFGAGSRLTVL.

Written as DNA, the CDR3 is TGTGCCAGCAGGGGAGGAAACTATGGCTACACCTTC. It encodes CASRGGNYGYTF. The chain is built from TRBV3-1 (or the pseudogene TRBV3-2) and TRBJ1-2; D is unresolved. The ends were cut back, 6 bases at V and 2 bases at J, with 7 bases in the middle. The CDR3 covers 12 residues. Germline CDR1 and CDR2: LGHDT and YNNKEL (reference sequence).

The CDR3 DNA follows: TGTGCCAGCAGACCCCGCCTTAATGAAAAACTGTTTTTT. Translated, it gives CASRPRLNEKLFF. The chain uses TRBV12-3 or TRBV12-4 and TRBJ1-4; no definite D call. The V gene lost 6 bases and the J gene lost 4 bases, with 9 bases spanning the gap. The CDR3 is made up of 13 amino acids.

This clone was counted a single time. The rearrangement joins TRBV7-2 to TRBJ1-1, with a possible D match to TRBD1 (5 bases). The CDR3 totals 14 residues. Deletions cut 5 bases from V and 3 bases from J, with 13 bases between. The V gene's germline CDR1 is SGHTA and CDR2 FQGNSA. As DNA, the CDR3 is TGTGCCAGCAGCCTGACAGAGAAGGACACTGAAGCTTTCTTT. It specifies CASSLTEKDTEAFF.

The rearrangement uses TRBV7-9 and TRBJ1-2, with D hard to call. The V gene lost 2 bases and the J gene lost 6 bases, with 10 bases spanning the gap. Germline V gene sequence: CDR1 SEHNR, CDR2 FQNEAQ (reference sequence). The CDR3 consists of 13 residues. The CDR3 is CASSLSSFDGYTF. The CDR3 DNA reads TGTGCCAGCAGCTTATCGTCCTTCGATGGCTACACCTTC.

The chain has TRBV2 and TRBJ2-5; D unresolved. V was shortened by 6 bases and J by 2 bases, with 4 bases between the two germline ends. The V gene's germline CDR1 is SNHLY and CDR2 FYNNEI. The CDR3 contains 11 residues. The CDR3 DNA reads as TGTGCCAGCAGCCTTCAAGAGACCCAGTACTTC. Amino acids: CASSLQETQYF.

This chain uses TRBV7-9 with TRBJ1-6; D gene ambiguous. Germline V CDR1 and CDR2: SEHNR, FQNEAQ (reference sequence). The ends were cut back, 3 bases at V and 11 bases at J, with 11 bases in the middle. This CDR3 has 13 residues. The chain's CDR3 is CASSFQTGTPLHF. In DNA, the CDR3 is TGTGCCAGCAGCTTTCAAACGGGGACACCCCTCCACTTT.

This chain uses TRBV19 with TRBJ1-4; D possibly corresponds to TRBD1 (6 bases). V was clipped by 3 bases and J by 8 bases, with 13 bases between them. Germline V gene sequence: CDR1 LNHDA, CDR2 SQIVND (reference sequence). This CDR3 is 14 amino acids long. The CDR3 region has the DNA TGTGCCAGTAGTATGGGGGCAGGAGGAGAAAAACTGTTTTTT. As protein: CASSMGAGGEKLFF.

CDR3: CASSYLTSGATGGELFF. The CDR3 DNA sequence: TGTGCCAGCAGCTATTTAACTAGCGGGGCCACCGGCGGGGAGCTGTTTTTT. This chain uses TRBV9 with TRBJ2-2, with 10 bases aligning to TRBD2. CDR3 length: 17 residues. V lost 4 bases to trimming and J lost 7 bases; unmatched junction nucleotides: 13. Germline lookup yields CDR1 SGDLS and CDR2 YYNGEE.

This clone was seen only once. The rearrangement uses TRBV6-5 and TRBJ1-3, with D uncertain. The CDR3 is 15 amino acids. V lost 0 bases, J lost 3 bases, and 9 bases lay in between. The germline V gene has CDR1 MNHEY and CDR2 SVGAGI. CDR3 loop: CASSYSGEGGNTIYF. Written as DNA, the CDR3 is TGTGCCAGCAGTTACTCCGGGGAAGGTGGAAACACCATATATTTT.

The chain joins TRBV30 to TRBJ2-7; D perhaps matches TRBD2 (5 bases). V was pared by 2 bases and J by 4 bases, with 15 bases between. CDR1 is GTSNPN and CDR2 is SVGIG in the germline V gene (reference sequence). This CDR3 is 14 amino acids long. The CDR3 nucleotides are TGTGCCTGGAGTCTCGGACTTATTGGGTACGAGCAGTACTTC. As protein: CAWSLGLIGYEQYF. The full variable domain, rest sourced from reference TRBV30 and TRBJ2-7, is SQTIHQWPATLVQPVGSPLSLECTVEGTSNPNLYWYRQAAGRGLQLLFYSVGIGQISSEVPQNLSASRPQDRQFILSSKKLLLSDSGFYLCAWSLGLIGYEQYFGPGTRLTVT.

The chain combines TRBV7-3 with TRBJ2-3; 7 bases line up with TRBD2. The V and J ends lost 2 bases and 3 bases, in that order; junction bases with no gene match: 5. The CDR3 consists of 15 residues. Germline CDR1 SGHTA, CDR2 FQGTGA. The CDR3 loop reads CASSLLAVGTDTQYF. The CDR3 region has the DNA TGTGCCAGCAGCTTACTAGCGGTGGGTACAGATACGCAGTATTTT.

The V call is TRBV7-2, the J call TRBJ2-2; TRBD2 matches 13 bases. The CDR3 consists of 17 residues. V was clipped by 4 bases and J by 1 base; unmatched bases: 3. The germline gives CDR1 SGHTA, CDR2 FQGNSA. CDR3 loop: CASSWTSGGGNTGELFF. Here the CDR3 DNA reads TGTGCCAGCAGCTGGACTAGCGGGGGCGGGAACACCGGGGAGCTGTTTTTT.

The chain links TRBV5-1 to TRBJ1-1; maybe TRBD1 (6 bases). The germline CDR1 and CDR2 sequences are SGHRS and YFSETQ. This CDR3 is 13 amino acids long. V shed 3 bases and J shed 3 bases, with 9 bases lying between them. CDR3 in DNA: TGCGCCAGCAGCTCCCAGGGGTACACTGAAGCTTTCTTT. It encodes CASSSQGYTEAFF.

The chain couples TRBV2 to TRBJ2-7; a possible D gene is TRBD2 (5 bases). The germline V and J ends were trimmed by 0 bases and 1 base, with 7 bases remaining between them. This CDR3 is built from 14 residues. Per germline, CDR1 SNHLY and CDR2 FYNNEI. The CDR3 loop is CASSEATGSYEQYF. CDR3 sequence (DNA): TGTGCCAGCAGTGAAGCCACGGGATCCTACGAGCAGTACTTC.

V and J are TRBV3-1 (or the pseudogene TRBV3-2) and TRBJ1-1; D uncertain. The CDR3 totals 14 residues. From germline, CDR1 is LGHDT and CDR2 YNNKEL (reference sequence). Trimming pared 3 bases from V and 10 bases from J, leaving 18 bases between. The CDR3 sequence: CASSQSGPGNGAFF. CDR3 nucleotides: TGTGCCAGCAGCCAGTCCGGACCGGGGAATGGAGCTTTCTTT.

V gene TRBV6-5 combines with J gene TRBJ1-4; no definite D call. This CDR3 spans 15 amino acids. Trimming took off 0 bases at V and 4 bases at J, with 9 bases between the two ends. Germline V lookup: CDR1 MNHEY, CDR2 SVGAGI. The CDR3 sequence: CASSYSRSDNEKLFF. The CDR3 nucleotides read TGTGCCAGCAGTTACTCGAGGTCAGATAATGAAAAACTGTTTTTT.

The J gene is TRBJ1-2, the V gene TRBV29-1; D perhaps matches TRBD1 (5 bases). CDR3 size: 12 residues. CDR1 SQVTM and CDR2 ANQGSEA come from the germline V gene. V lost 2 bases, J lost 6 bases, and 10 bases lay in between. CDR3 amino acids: CSVEQGGDGYTF. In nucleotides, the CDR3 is TGCAGCGTTGAACAGGGTGGTGATGGCTACACCTTC.

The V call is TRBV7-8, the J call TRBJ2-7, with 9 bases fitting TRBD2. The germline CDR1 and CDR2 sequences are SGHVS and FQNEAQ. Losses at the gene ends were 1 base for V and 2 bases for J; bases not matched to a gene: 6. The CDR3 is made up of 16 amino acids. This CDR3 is CASSLGLSGGPYEQYF. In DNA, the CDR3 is TGTGCCAGCAGCTTAGGTCTTAGCGGGGGTCCCTACGAGCAGTACTTC.

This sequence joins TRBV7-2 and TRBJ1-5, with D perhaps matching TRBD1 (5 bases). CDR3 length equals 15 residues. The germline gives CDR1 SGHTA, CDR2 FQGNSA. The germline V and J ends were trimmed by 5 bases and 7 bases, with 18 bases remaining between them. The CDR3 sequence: CASSEGTDPGQPQHF. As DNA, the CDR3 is TGTGCCAGCAGCGAAGGGACGGATCCGGGGCAGCCCCAGCATTTT. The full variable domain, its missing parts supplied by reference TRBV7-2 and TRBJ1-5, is GAGVSQSPSNKVTEKGKDVELRCDPISGHTALYWYRQSLGQGLEFLIYFQGNSAPDKSGLPSDRFSAERTGGSVSTLTIQRTQQEDSAVYLCASSEGTDPGQPQHFGDGTRLSIL.

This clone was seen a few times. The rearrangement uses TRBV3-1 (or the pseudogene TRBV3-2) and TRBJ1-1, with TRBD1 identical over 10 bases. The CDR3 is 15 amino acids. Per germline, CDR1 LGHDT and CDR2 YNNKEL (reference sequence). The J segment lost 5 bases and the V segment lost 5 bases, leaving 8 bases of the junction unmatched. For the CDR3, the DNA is TGTGCCAGCAGCTATCCGGGACAGGGGAAGACTGAAGCTTTCTTT. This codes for CASSYPGQGKTEAFF.

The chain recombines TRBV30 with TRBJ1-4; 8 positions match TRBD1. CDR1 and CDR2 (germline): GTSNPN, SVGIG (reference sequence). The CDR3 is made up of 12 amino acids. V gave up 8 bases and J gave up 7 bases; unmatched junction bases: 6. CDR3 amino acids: CAQTGAREKLFF. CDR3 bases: TGTGCCCAGACAGGGGCCCGTGAAAAACTGTTTTTT. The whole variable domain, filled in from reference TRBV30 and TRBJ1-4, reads SQTIHQWPATLVQPVGSPLSLECTVEGTSNPNLYWYRQAAGRGLQLLFYSVGIGQISSEVPQNLSASRPQDRQFILSSKKLLLSDSGFYLCAQTGAREKLFFGSGTQLSVL.

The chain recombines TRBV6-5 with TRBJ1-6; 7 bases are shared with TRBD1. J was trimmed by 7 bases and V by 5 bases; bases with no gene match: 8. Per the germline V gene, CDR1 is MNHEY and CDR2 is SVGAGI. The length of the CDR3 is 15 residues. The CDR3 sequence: CASSPSGTANSPLHF. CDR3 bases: TGTGCCAGCAGTCCAAGCGGGACAGCAAATTCACCCCTCCACTTT.